This T cell receptor beta chain came from a study of chemoradiotherapy in HPV16-positive cancers. With 2 bases removed from V and 6 bases from J, the gap between germline ends came to 10 bases. The length of the CDR3 is 13 residues. Germline V gene data show CDR1 as SEHNR and CDR2 as FQNEAQ (reference sequence). Libraries were prepared by immunoSEQ multiplex PCR; TCRdb keeps only in-frame clonotypes and omits some of them. The sample comprises 16,000 or so clones, just under 70% of which are singletons, and 6.5% to 10% rests with the top ten. Notes on this clone: Additional DNA sequences in this sample encode the identical CDR3.

The receptor's source is a human donor with HPV-associated anogenital cancer. V gene TRBV7-9 combines with J gene TRBJ1-2; possible D gene TRBD1, 5 bases. The specimen was tumor tissue, collected from a patient who underwent chemoradiotherapy. CDR3 DNA: TGTGCCAGCAGCTTAAGGGGTGGCAATGGCTACACCTTC. It yields the protein CASSLRGGNGYTF.